One sample yielded the 20 T cell receptor beta chains listed below, sequenced in a study of cytomegalovirus exposure and HLA in healthy donors. 60 Vbeta and 13 Jbeta primers were used in PCR. Assay used: immunoSEQ multiplex PCR; TCRdb lists only in-frame clones, some missing. In the table there are fewer than 150,000 clones, over 55% of which are singletons. The sample taken for sequencing was PBMCs. The receptors derive from a man younger than 30 in good health and CMV-seropositive.

This clone came up a few times. This chain joins TRBV5-1 and TRBJ1-3, with 8 bases that match TRBD1. Germline V gives CDR1 SGHRS, CDR2 YFSETQ. CDR3 length: 18 residues. The V segment lost 1 base and the J segment 4 bases; nucleotides outside the gene matches: 13. CDR3 sequence: CASSLWSPTGGKGNTIYF. The CDR3 DNA sequence: TGCGCCAGCAGCTTGTGGTCTCCAACAGGGGGGAAAGGAAACACCATATATTTT.

This clone came up a few times. CDR3 sequence reads: CASSFRGREGMNTEAFF. CDR3 nucleotide sequence: TGTGCCAGCAGCTTCAGGGGCAGGGAGGGGATGAACACTGAAGCTTTCTTT. V gene TRBV7-9 combines with J gene TRBJ1-1; TRBD1 might be the D (6 bases). V was trimmed by 3 bases and J by 0 bases, leaving 17 bases between them. Germline V gene lookup returns CDR1 SEHNR and CDR2 FQNEAQ (reference sequence). The length of the CDR3 is 17 residues.

The chain uses TRBV5-6 and TRBJ2-3; TRBD1 matches at 7 bases. The CDR3 covers 15 residues. Germline trimming cut 4 bases from V and 2 bases from J; bases unmatched to any gene: 7. From germline, CDR1 is SGHDT and CDR2 YYEEEE. The CDR3 nucleotides are TGTGCCAGCAGCAGGCCGACAGGGAACACAGATACGCAGTATTTT. It specifies CASSRPTGNTDTQYF.

A word on this clone: No DNA is shown, since the ends of the CDR3 on it are uncertain; the CDR3 is the one TCRdb lists. The J gene is TRBJ1-1, the V gene TRBV5-1; the D call TRBD1 from the table was never checked on the DNA. The CDR3 region is 15 residues in length, termini included. The germline gives CDR1 SGHRS, CDR2 YFSETQ. The CDR3 reads CASLFGPGANTEAFF.

The DNA of the CDR3 is TGCGCCAGCAGCCTGACAGTCACAGATACGCAGTATTTT. The encoded protein is CASSLTVTDTQYF. The gene calls are TRBV4-1 and TRBJ2-3, with D tentatively TRBD1 (5 bases). Trimming pared 4 bases from V and 2 bases from J, leaving 7 bases between. Germline CDR1 is MGHRA and CDR2 is YSYEKL. CDR3 length: 13 amino acids.

The chain joins TRBV7-9 to TRBJ2-2; tentative D call: TRBD2 (6 bases). Trimming took off 0 bases at V and 1 base at J, with 9 bases between the two ends. Germline assignment: CDR1 SEHNR and CDR2 FQNEAQ (reference sequence). The CDR3 is 16 amino acids. The CDR3 region is CASSLAGSLNTGELFF. For the CDR3, the DNA is TGTGCCAGCAGCTTAGCCGGGAGCCTGAACACCGGGGAGCTGTTTTTT.

In this sample, this clone turned up a few times. V gene TRBV2 combines with J gene TRBJ2-3, with D hard to call. Trimming pared 6 bases from V and 2 bases from J, leaving 15 bases between. This CDR3 is built from 15 residues. The germline CDR1 and CDR2 sequences are SNHLY and FYNNEI. The CDR3 protein is CASSALALLTDTQYF. As DNA, the CDR3 is TGTGCCAGCAGCGCGTTAGCCCTCCTCACAGATACGCAGTATTTT. Filled out from reference TRBV2 and TRBJ2-3, the complete variable domain reads EPEVTQTPSHQVTQMGQEVILRCVPISNHLYFYWYRQILGQKVEFLVSFYNNEISEKSEIFDDQFSVERPDGSNFTLKIRSTKLEDSAMYFCASSALALLTDTQYFGPGTRLTVL.

J is TRBJ2-3 and V is TRBV9; possible D gene TRBD2, 5 bases. V was trimmed by 4 bases and J by 6 bases, leaving 12 bases between them. The CDR3 is 13 residues long. Germline V gene sequence: CDR1 SGDLS, CDR2 YYNGEE. CDR3 loop: CASSSAVFDTQYF. The CDR3 DNA follows: TGTGCCAGCAGCTCAGCGGTCTTTGATACGCAGTATTTT.

The chain has TRBV5-6 and TRBJ2-2, with no clear D. Trimming pared 5 bases from V and 5 bases from J, leaving 10 bases between. Germline assignment: CDR1 SGHDT and CDR2 YYEEEE. The CDR3 is made up of 13 amino acids. Here the CDR3 reads CASSRPGTGELFF. The CDR3 DNA follows: TGTGCCAGCAGTCGTCCAGGAACCGGGGAGCTGTTTTTT.

The chain links TRBV6-5 to TRBJ2-3, with 7 bases identical to TRBD1. The CDR3 is 15 residues long. Germline CDR1 MNHEY, CDR2 SVGAGI. V lost 7 bases, J lost 1 base, and 8 bases stayed unmatched. CDR3 amino acids: CASTYSGQGTDTQYF. The CDR3 coding sequence is TGTGCCAGCACCTACTCTGGACAGGGCACAGATACGCAGTATTTT.

The genes are TRBV6-5 and TRBJ1-3; D is possibly TRBD1 (5 bases). The ends were cut back, 0 bases at V and 4 bases at J, with 13 bases in the middle. Germline values: CDR1 MNHEY, CDR2 SVGAGI. This CDR3 is built from 16 residues. This CDR3 reads CASSYSTGAGGNTIYF. Written as DNA, the CDR3 is TGTGCCAGCAGTTACTCGACTGGTGCAGGGGGAAACACCATATATTTT.

This rearrangement joins TRBV18 to TRBJ1-5; possible D gene TRBD1, 6 bases. V lost 4 bases and J lost 4, with 14 bases in between. The germline CDR1 and CDR2 sequences are KGHSH and LQKENI. This CDR3 region has 15 residues. The CDR3 bases are TGTGCCAGCTCACAACAATCACAGGGAAATCAGCCCCAGCATTTT. This sequence encodes CASSQQSQGNQPQHF.

V is TRBV10-3 and J is TRBJ2-5; the D is unclear. This CDR3 is 13 amino acids long. V lost 4 bases, J lost 5 bases, and 11 bases lay in between. Germline V gives CDR1 ENHRY, CDR2 SYGVKD. CDR3 bases: TGTGCCATCAGTGGAGCCTCGTCGGAGACCCAGTACTTC. It specifies CAISGASSETQYF.

This chain links TRBV28 with TRBJ1-4, with TRBD1 as a possible D gene (5 bases). The ends were cut back, 3 bases at V and 2 bases at J, with 7 bases in the middle. The CDR3 covers 14 residues. Germline V gene lookup returns CDR1 MDHEN and CDR2 SYDVKM. In DNA form, the CDR3 reads TGTGCCAGCAGTTTGGCAGGGACTAATGAAAAACTGTTTTTT. Residues: CASSLAGTNEKLFF.

The chain employs TRBV28 and TRBJ1-5; 9 nucleotides align to TRBD1. Germline V gene lookup returns CDR1 MDHEN and CDR2 SYDVKM. The CDR3 contains 14 residues. The ends lost 2 bases at V and 7 bases at J; junction bases unmatched: 3. CDR3 sequence (DNA): TGTGCCAGCAGTTTAGGACAGGGGTGGCAGCCCCAGCATTTT. Translating gives CASSLGQGWQPQHF. The entire variable domain, with the rest obtained from reference TRBV28 and TRBJ1-5, is as follows: DVKVTQSSRYLVKRTGEKVFLECVQDMDHENMFWYRQDPGLGLRLIYFSYDVKMKEKGDIPEGYSVSREKKERFSLILESASTNQTSMYLCASSLGQGWQPQHFGDGTRLSIL.

The rearrangement uses TRBV7-3 and TRBJ2-1; 9 positions match TRBD2. The germline gives CDR1 SGHTA, CDR2 FQGTGA. V lost 2 bases and J lost 9; bases outside the gene matches: 8. This CDR3 spans 15 amino acids. CDR3: CASSLAGGEVREQFF. DNA for the CDR3: TGTGCCAGCAGCTTAGCGGGGGGGGAAGTGCGTGAGCAGTTCTTC.

This clone turned up a few times. V gene TRBV7-2 combines with J gene TRBJ1-1, with D tentatively TRBD1 (6 bases). Germline lookup yields CDR1 SGHTA and CDR2 FQGNSA. This CDR3 comprises 13 residues. Between the trimmed V and J ends, which lost 5 bases and 5 bases, there was a span of 12 bases. The CDR3 nucleotides are TGTGCCAGCAGCGGCAGGGGCCGAACTGAAGCTTTCTTT. It translates to CASSGRGRTEAFF.

V and J are TRBV5-1 and TRBJ2-3; TRBD1 might be the D (6 bases). The V and J ends lost 4 bases and 7 bases respectively, with 22 bases between them. Per the germline V gene, CDR1 is SGHRS and CDR2 is YFSETQ. There are 16 residues in the CDR3. The CDR3 here is CASSPLAGAYGNTQYF. The CDR3 coding sequence is TGCGCCAGCAGCCCCCTGGCAGGGGCCTATGGAAATACGCAGTATTTT.

This chain links TRBV10-2 with TRBJ1-5; no reliable D call. The germline V gene encodes CDR1 WSHSY and CDR2 SAAADI. The CDR3 is 15 amino acids. V lost 3 bases to trimming and J lost 0 bases, with 9 bases between them. The CDR3, as DNA: TGCGCCAGCAGTGACCGGAACTATAGCAATCAGCCCCAGCATTTT. It specifies CASSDRNYSNQPQHF.

This clone showed up just a few times. CDR3 in amino acids: CASDRGHFPEAFF. In nucleotides, the CDR3 is TGTGCCAGTGACAGGGGGCACTTCCCTGAAGCTTTCTTT. The rearrangement joins TRBV2 to TRBJ1-1, with TRBD1 matching 10 bases. CDR3 size: 13 residues. Looked up from germline, CDR1 is SNHLY and CDR2 is FYNNEI. V shed 9 bases, J shed 6 bases, and the junction held 7 bases outside the gene matches.